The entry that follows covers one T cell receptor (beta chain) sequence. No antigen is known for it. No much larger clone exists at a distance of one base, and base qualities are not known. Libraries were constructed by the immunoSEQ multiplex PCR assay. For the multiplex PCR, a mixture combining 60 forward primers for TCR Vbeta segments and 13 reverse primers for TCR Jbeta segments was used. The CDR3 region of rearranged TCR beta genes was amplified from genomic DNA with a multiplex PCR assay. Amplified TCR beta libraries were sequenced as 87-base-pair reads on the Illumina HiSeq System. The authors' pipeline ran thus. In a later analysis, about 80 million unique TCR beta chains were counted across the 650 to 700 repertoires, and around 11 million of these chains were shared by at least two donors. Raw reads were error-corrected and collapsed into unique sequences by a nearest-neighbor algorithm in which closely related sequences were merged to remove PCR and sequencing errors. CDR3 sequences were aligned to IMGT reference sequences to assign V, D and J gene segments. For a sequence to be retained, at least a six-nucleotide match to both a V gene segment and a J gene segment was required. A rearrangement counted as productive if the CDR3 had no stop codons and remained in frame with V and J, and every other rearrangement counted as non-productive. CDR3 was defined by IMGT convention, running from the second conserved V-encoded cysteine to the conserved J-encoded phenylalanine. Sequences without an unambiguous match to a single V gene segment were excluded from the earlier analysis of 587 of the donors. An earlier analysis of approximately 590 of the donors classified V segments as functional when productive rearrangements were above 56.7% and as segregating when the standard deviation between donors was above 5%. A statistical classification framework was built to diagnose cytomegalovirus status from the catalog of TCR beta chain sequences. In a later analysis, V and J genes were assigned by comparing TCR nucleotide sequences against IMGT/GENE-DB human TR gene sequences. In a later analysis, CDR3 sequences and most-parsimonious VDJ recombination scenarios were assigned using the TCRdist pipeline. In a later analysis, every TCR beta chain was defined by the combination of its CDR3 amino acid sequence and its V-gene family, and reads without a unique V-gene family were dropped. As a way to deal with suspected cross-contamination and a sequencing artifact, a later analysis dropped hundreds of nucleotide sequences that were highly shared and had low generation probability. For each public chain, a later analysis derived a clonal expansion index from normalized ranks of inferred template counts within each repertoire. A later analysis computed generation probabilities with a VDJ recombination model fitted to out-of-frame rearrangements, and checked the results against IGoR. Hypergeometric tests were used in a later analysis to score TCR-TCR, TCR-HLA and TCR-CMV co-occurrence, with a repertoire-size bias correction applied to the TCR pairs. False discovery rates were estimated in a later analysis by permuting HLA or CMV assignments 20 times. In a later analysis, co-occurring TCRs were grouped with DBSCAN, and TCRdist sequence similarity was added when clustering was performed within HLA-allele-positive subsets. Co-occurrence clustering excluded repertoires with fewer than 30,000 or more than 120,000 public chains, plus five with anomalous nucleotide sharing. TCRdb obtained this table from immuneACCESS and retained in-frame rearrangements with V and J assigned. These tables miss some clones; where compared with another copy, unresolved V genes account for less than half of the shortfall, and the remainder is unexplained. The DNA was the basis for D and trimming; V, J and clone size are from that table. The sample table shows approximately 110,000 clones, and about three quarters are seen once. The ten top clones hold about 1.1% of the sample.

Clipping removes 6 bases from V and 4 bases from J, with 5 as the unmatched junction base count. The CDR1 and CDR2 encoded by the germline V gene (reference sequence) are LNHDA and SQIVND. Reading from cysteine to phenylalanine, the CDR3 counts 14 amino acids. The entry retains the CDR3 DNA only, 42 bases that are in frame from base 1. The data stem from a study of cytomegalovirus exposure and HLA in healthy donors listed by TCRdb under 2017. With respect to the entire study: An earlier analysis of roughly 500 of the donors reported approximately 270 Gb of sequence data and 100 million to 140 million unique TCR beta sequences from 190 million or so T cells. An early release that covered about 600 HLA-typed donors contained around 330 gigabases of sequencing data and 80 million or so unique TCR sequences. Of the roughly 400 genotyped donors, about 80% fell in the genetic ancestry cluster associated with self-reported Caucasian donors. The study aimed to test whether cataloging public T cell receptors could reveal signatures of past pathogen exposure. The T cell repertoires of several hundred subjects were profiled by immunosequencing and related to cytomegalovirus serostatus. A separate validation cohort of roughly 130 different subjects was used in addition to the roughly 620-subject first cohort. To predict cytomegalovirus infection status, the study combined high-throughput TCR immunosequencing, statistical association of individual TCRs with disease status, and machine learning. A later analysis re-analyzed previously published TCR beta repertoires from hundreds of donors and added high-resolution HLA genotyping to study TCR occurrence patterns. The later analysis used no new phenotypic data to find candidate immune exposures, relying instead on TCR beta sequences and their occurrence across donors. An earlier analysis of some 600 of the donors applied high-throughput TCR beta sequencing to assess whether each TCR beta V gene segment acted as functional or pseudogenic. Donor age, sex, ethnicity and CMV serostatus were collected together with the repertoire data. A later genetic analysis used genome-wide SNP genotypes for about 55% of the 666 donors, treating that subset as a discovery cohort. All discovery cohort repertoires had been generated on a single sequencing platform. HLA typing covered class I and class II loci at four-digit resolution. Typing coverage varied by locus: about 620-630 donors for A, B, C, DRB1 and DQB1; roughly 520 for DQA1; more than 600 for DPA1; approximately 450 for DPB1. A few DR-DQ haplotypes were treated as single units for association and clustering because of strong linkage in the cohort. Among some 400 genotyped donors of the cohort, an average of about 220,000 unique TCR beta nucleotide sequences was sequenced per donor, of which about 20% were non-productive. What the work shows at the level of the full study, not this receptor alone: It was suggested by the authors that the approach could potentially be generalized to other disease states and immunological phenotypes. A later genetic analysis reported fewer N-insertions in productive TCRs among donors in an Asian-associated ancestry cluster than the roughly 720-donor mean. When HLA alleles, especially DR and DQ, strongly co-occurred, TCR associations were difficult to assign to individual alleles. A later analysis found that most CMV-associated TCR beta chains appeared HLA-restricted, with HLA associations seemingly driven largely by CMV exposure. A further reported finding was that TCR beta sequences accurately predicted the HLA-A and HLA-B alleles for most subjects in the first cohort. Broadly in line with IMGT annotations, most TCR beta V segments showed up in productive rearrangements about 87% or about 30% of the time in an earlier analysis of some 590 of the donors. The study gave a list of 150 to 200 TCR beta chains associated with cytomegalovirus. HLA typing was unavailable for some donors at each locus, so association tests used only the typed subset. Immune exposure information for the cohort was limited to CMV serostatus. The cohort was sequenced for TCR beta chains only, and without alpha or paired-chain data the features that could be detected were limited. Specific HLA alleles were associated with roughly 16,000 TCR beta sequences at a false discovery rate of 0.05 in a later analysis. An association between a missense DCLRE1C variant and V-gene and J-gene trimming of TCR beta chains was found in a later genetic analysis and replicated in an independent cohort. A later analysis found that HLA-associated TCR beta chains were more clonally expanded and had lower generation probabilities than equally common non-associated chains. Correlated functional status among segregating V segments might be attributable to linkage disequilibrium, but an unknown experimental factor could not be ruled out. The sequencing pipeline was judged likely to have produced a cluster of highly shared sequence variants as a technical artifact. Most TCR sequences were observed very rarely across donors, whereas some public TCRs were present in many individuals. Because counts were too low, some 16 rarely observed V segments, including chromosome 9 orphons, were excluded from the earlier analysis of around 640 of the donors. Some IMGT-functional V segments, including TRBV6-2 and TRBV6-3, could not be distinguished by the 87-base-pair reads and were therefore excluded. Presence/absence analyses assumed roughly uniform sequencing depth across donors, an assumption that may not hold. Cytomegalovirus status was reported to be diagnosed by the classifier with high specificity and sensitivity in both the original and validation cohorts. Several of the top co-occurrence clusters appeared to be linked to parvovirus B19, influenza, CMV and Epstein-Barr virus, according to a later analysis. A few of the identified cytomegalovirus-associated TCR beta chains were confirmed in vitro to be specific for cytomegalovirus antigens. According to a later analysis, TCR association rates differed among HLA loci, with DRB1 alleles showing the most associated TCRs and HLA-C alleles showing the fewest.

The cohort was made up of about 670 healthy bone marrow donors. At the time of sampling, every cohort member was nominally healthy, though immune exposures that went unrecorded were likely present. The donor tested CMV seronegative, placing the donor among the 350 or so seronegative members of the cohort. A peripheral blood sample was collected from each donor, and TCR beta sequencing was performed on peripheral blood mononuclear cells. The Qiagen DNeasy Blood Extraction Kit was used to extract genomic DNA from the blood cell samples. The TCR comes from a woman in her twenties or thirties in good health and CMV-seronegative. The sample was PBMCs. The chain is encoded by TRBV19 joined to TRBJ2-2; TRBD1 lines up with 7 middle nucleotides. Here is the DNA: TGTGCCAGTAGAACAGGGGCGACCACCGGGGAGCTGTTTTTT. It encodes CASRTGATTGELFF.